This note documents a single T cell receptor beta chain sequence. Its cognate antigen is unknown. The data were produced by immunoSEQ multiplex PCR, yet TCRdb's version contains in-frame clones alone and is incomplete. The sample has about 6,800 clones; around four fifths are singletons. The data were taken from a study of follicular helper T cells after annual influenza vaccination. The wider study: Across the 2013-2014, 2014-2015 and 2015-2016 vaccination seasons, some subjects were resampled.

Germline V gives CDR1 SGHRS, CDR2 YFSETQ. The CDR3 covers 14 residues. The V gene lost 6 bases and the J gene lost 2 bases, with 14 bases spanning the gap. The study's findings and limits: Day 7 ICOS+CD38+ clones later appeared mostly in ICOS-CD38- cTfh.

Stated time point: 2015-2016 season, 7 days after influenza vaccination. The TCR was taken from an adult who received the influenza vaccine. The sequenced sample was CXCR5- memory CD4+ T cells sorted from blood, obtained 7 days after influenza vaccination. The V and J genes are TRBV5-1 and TRBJ1-1, with unresolved D. This CDR3 is CASTASDVNTEAFF. CDR3 nucleotides: TGCGCCAGCACCGCGTCCGACGTAAACACTGAAGCTTTCTTT.